Listed below are T cell receptor beta chains from one sample, sequenced in a study of blood T cell repertoires in COVID-19. Assay: immunoSEQ multiplex PCR; the TCRdb copy retains only in-frame clones and omits some. This sample carries some 130,000 clones, about 92% of them seen once, and the ten largest clones take about 4%. Sequenced: peripheral blood. The receptors come from a man aged 45-60 years with active COVID-19. Both conserved end residues are trimmed from each CDR3. Each record gives: CDR3 protein, V gene, clone size. Size tells how often a clone was seen (once, few, many) or the class of an expanded clone, and some rows leave it out.

CDR3aa: ASSLGTSDEQY
v_gene: TRBV12-3/TRBV12-4
abundance: .

CDR3aa: ASRRALGNEQF
v_gene: TRBV6-6
abundance: once

CDR3aa: ASSARGQEVAYGYT
v_gene: TRBV19
abundance: .

CDR3aa: ASSTNRVDTIY
v_gene: TRBV18
abundance: .

CDR3aa: ASSAGTGDLYEQF
v_gene: TRBV19
abundance: .

CDR3aa: ASSFRQGGETQY
v_gene: TRBV5-1
abundance: .

CDR3aa: ASSEDSSGANVLT
v_gene: TRBV6-1
abundance: .

CDR3aa: SALALGTYNEQF
v_gene: TRBV29-1
abundance: .

CDR3aa: ASKGTGVYTEAF
v_gene: TRBV2
abundance: .

CDR3aa: ASSPRLPSTGELF
v_gene: TRBV11-2
abundance: .

CDR3aa: ASSVGGSGRVSDTQY
v_gene: TRBV28
abundance: .

CDR3aa: ASSLGQGFNSPLH
v_gene: TRBV3-1/TRBV3-2
abundance: once

CDR3aa: AWSWAGPFLGLF
v_gene: TRBV30
abundance: .

CDR3aa: ASRMGGVGEKLF
v_gene: TRBV19
abundance: .

CDR3aa: ATSRTGGAWVNEQF
v_gene: TRBV15
abundance: .

CDR3aa: ASSTGGVADTQY
v_gene: TRBV18
abundance: .

CDR3aa: ASSLTVKNIQY
v_gene: TRBV27
abundance: .

CDR3aa: ASSNRGEIQY
v_gene: TRBV19
abundance: .

CDR3aa: ATASGRYNEQF
v_gene: TRBV24-1
abundance: .

CDR3aa: ASSKVRVGPYNEQF
v_gene: TRBV21-1
abundance: once

CDR3aa: AIGTEITPPSYNEQF
v_gene: TRBV10-3
abundance: .

CDR3aa: ASSLGRANTEAF
v_gene: TRBV7-9
abundance: .

CDR3aa: ASSYSGGGRDTQY
v_gene: TRBV6-5
abundance: .